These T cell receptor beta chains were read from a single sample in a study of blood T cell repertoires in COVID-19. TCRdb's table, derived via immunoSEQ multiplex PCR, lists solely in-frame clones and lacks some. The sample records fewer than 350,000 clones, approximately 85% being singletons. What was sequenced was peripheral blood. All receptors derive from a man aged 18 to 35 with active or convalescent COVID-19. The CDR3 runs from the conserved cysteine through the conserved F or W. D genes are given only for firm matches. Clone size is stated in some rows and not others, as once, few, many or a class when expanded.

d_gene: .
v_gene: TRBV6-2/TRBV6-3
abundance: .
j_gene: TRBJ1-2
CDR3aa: CASSYSWGQTNYGYTF
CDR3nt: TGTGCCAGCAGTTACTCGTGGGGGCAAACTAACTATGGCTACACCTTC

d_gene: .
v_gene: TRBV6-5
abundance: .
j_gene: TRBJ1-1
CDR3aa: CASSYGQSHTTEAFF
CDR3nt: TGTGCCAGCAGTTACGGGCAATCCCACACCACTGAAGCTTTCTTT

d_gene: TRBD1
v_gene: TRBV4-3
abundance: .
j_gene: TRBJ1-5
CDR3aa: CASSQYRGSNQPQHF
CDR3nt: TGCGCCAGCAGCCAGTACAGGGGAAGCAATCAGCCCCAGCATTTT

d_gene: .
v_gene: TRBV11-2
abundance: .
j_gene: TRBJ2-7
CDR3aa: CASTLGGVNEQYF
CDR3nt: TGTGCCAGCACCTTGGGAGGTGTCAACGAGCAGTACTTC

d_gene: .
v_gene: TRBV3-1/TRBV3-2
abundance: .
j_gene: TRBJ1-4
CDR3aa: CASSHTGLTNEKLFF
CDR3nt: TGTGCCAGCAGCCATACAGGGCTCACTAATGAAAAACTGTTTTTT

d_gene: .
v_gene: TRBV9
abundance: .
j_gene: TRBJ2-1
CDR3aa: CASSVVGTPYNEQFF
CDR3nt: TGTGCCAGCAGCGTAGTAGGGACACCTTACAATGAGCAGTTCTTC

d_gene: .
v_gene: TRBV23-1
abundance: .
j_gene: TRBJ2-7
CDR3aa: CATVPRDILFSYEQYF
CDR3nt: TGCGCCACCGTACCCCGGGACATTCTTTTCTCCTACGAGCAGTACTTC

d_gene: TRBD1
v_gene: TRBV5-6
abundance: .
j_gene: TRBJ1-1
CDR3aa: CASSLIRGLNTEAFF
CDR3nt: TGTGCCAGCAGCTTGATCAGGGGGCTGAACACTGAAGCTTTCTTT

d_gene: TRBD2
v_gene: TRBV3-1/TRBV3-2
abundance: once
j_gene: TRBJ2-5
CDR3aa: CASSLGLAEETQYF
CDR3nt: TGTGCCAGCAGTCTAGGACTAGCGGAAGAGACCCAGTACTTC

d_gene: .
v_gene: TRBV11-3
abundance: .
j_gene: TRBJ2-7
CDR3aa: CASSLGPGESSYEQYF
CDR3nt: TGTGCCAGCAGCTTAGGTCCGGGTGAGAGCTCCTACGAGCAGTACTTC

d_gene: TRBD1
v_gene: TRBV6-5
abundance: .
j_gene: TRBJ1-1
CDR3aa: CASRPATGGVTEAFF
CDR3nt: TGTGCCAGCAGGCCAGCGACAGGGGGTGTTACTGAAGCTTTCTTT

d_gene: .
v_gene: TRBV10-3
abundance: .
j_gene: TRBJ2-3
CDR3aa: CAISGAGKDTQYF
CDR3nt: TGTGCCATCAGTGGGGCAGGGAAAGATACGCAGTATTTT

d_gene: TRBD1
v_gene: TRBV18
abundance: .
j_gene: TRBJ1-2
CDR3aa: CASSPPGQGLYGYTF
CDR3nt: TGTGCCAGCTCACCCCCGGGACAGGGACTTTATGGCTACACCTTC

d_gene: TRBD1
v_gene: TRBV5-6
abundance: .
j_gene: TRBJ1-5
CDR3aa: CASSSKDRAGQPQHF
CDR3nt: TGTGCCAGCAGCTCGAAGGACAGGGCGGGCCAGCCCCAGCATTTT

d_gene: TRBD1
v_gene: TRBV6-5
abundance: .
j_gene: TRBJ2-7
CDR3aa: CASSIDRGRTYEQYF
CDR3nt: TGTGCCAGCAGCATTGACAGGGGAAGAACCTACGAGCAGTACTTC

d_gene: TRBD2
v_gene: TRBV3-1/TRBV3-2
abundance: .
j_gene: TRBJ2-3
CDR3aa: CASSLGLAGSTDTQYF
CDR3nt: TGTGCCAGCAGCCTGGGACTAGCGGGCAGCACAGATACGCAGTATTTT

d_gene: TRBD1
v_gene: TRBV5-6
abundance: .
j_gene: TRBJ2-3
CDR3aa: CASSRPDRGRTDTQYF
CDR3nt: TGTGCCAGCAGCCGACCTGACAGGGGGCGAACAGATACGCAGTATTTT

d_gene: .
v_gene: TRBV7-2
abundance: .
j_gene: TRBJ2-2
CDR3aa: CASSLAWLPSTGELFF
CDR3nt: TGTGCCAGCAGCTTAGCCTGGCTCCCCAGCACCGGGGAGCTGTTTTTT

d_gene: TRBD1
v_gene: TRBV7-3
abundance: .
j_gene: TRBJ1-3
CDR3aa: CASSLRIPTGGFGNTIYF
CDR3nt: TGTGCCAGCAGCCTTAGGATTCCAACAGGGGGCTTTGGAAACACCATATATTTT

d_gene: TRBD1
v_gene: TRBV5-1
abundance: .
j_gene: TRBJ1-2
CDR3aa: CASSPGQGQRANYGYTF
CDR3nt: TGCGCCAGCAGCCCGGGACAGGGCCAGCGAGCTAACTATGGCTACACCTTC